This is a list of T cell receptor beta chains from one sample in a study of blood T cell repertoires in COVID-19. Method: immunoSEQ multiplex PCR; TCRdb's copy keeps in-frame clones and lacks some. The top ten clones hold more than 15% of a sample with about 110,000 clones, about 79% of them seen once. Sequencing was performed on peripheral blood. These receptors were obtained from a woman at least 80 years old with active or convalescent COVID-19. CDR3s include the opening cysteine and the closing phenylalanine or tryptophan. A D gene is named only where the DNA matches it firmly. Clone size is not always given. Where it is, it says once, few, many or a class for expanded clones.

cdr3_nt: TGTGCCAGTAGCTCCGGGACAGGGGGCGACGAGCAGTACTTC
cdr3_aa: CASSSGTGGDEQYF
j_call: TRBJ2-7
v_call: TRBV19
cdr3_length: 14
clone_size: many
d_call: TRBD1

cdr3_nt: TGTGCCAGCAGCCCCGGGTGGGGACAGGGCATAATCATTAGGAATGAGCAGTTCTTC
cdr3_aa: CASSPGWGQGIIIRNEQFF
j_call: TRBJ2-1
v_call: TRBV5-4
cdr3_length: 19
clone_size: -
d_call: TRBD1

cdr3_nt: TGTGCCAGCAGTTCCCCGGGACAGGGCTCTGAAAAACTGTTTTTT
cdr3_aa: CASSSPGQGSEKLFF
j_call: TRBJ1-4
v_call: TRBV28
cdr3_length: 15
clone_size: -
d_call: TRBD1

cdr3_nt: TGTGCCATCAGTGACGGTTGGCGGGGGCGTCCTTGGGAGCAGTACTTC
cdr3_aa: CAISDGWRGRPWEQYF
j_call: TRBJ2-7
v_call: TRBV10-3
cdr3_length: 16
clone_size: -
d_call: -

cdr3_nt: TGTGCCGGGGGGAGAGTAGGCGAGCAGTACTTC
cdr3_aa: CAGGRVGEQYF
j_call: TRBJ2-7
v_call: TRBV6-5
cdr3_length: 11
clone_size: -
d_call: -

cdr3_nt: TGTGCCAGCAGTTTAGACGGGACAGGGGGCAAGTACTATGGCTACACCTTC
cdr3_aa: CASSLDGTGGKYYGYTF
j_call: TRBJ1-2
v_call: TRBV28
cdr3_length: 17
clone_size: -
d_call: TRBD1

cdr3_nt: TGCAGTGCTCCTCTATGGGAGGAGCAGTACTTC
cdr3_aa: CSAPLWEEQYF
j_call: TRBJ2-7
v_call: TRBV20-1
cdr3_length: 11
clone_size: -
d_call: -

cdr3_nt: TGTGCCAGCAGCTTAGAGCTGCGGGAGGCCTCTTCCTACGAGCAGTACTTC
cdr3_aa: CASSLELREASSYEQYF
j_call: TRBJ2-7
v_call: TRBV7-2
cdr3_length: 17
clone_size: -
d_call: TRBD2

cdr3_nt: TGTGCCAGCAGCTTGATATCGGCGACAAATGAGCAGTTCTTC
cdr3_aa: CASSLISATNEQFF
j_call: TRBJ2-1
v_call: TRBV5-4
cdr3_length: 14
clone_size: -
d_call: -

cdr3_nt: TGTGCCAGCAGCTTGTCGCAGGACACTGAAGCTTTCTTT
cdr3_aa: CASSLSQDTEAFF
j_call: TRBJ1-1
v_call: TRBV5-4
cdr3_length: 13
clone_size: -
d_call: -

cdr3_nt: TGCGCCAGCAGCTTGGCCTGGACTAGCAGTTACAATGAGCAGTTCTTC
cdr3_aa: CASSLAWTSSYNEQFF
j_call: TRBJ2-1
v_call: TRBV5-1
cdr3_length: 16
clone_size: -
d_call: TRBD2

cdr3_nt: TGTGCCAGTAGTATTACAGGGTTACAGCCCCAGCATTTT
cdr3_aa: CASSITGLQPQHF
j_call: TRBJ1-5
v_call: TRBV19
cdr3_length: 13
clone_size: -
d_call: -

cdr3_nt: TGCGCCAGCAGCTTGACTAGCGGATACACCGGGGAGCTGTTTTTT
cdr3_aa: CASSLTSGYTGELFF
j_call: TRBJ2-2
v_call: TRBV5-1
cdr3_length: 15
clone_size: -
d_call: TRBD2

cdr3_nt: TGTGCCAGCAGCTCCAACCCGGGTTCTGCAGATACGCAGTATTTT
cdr3_aa: CASSSNPGSADTQYF
j_call: TRBJ2-3
v_call: TRBV5-6
cdr3_length: 15
clone_size: -
d_call: -

cdr3_nt: TGTGCCAGCAGTCTCAATCCACTAGCGGGGCCCTACGAGCAGTACTTC
cdr3_aa: CASSLNPLAGPYEQYF
j_call: TRBJ2-7
v_call: TRBV27
cdr3_length: 16
clone_size: few
d_call: TRBD2

cdr3_nt: TGTGCCTGGAGTATCTCTGGTAGCAGAACCGAAGAGACCCAGTACTTC
cdr3_aa: CAWSISGSRTEETQYF
j_call: TRBJ2-5
v_call: TRBV30
cdr3_length: 16
clone_size: -
d_call: -

cdr3_nt: TGTGCCAGCACCTCCGGGACCGGGGAGCTGTTTTTT
cdr3_aa: CASTSGTGELFF
j_call: TRBJ2-2
v_call: TRBV11-3
cdr3_length: 12
clone_size: -
d_call: -

cdr3_nt: TGTGCCAGCAGCTCCGGACTAACCGACACAGATACGCAGTATTTT
cdr3_aa: CASSSGLTDTDTQYF
j_call: TRBJ2-3
v_call: TRBV7-6
cdr3_length: 15
clone_size: -
d_call: -

cdr3_nt: TGTGCCAGCAGCTTGCAGGGGACAGCCACTGAAGCTTTCTTT
cdr3_aa: CASSLQGTATEAFF
j_call: TRBJ1-1
v_call: TRBV5-4
cdr3_length: 14
clone_size: -
d_call: TRBD1

cdr3_nt: TGTGCCAGCAGTTTATACAGGGGAGATCAGCCCCAGCATTTT
cdr3_aa: CASSLYRGDQPQHF
j_call: TRBJ1-5
v_call: TRBV27
cdr3_length: 14
clone_size: few
d_call: TRBD1

cdr3_nt: TGTGCCAGCAGTGAAGCTCCGGTAGCTTGGAGTGGAAATGAGCAGTTCTTC
cdr3_aa: CASSEAPVAWSGNEQFF
j_call: TRBJ2-1
v_call: TRBV6-1
cdr3_length: 17
clone_size: -
d_call: -

cdr3_nt: TGTGCCAGCAGGCAGGGATCCCAAGAGACCCAGTACTTC
cdr3_aa: CASRQGSQETQYF
j_call: TRBJ2-5
v_call: TRBV5-4
cdr3_length: 13
clone_size: -
d_call: -

cdr3_nt: TGTGCCAGCAGCCCTACTGGAAACACCATATATTTT
cdr3_aa: CASSPTGNTIYF
j_call: TRBJ1-3
v_call: TRBV3-1/TRBV3-2
cdr3_length: 12
clone_size: -
d_call: -

cdr3_nt: TGTGCCAGCAGCTATCCTAGCGGGAGGCAGTTCTTC
cdr3_aa: CASSYPSGRQFF
j_call: TRBJ2-1
v_call: TRBV27
cdr3_length: 12
clone_size: -
d_call: TRBD2

cdr3_nt: TGTGCCAGCAGTTCAACAGGGGTATATCAGCCCCAGCATTTT
cdr3_aa: CASSSTGVYQPQHF
j_call: TRBJ1-5
v_call: TRBV6-6
cdr3_length: 14
clone_size: once
d_call: TRBD1